Listed below are T cell receptor beta chains from one sample, sequenced in a study of blood T cell repertoires in COVID-19. Sequencing used immunoSEQ multiplex PCR; TCRdb keeps in-frame clones, though not all of them. In the table there are more than 300,000 clones, 85% to 90% of which are singletons. Sequenced material: PBMCs or T cells enriched from blood (not recorded which). The source of these receptors is a woman aged 18-29 years who had recovered from COVID-19. Both conserved end residues are part of each CDR3. D genes are given only for firm matches. The listing skips clone size in some rows; elsewhere it reads once, few, many or a size class.

v_call: TRBV7-2
j_call: TRBJ2-1
d_call: TRBD2
clone_size: -
cdr3_aa: CASSLVPGLAGDNEQFF
cdr3_nt: TGTGCCAGCAGCTTAGTCCCGGGACTAGCAGGGGACAATGAGCAGTTCTTC

v_call: TRBV20-1
j_call: TRBJ1-2
d_call: -
clone_size: -
cdr3_aa: CSAEGIDGYTF
cdr3_nt: TGCAGTGCGGAGGGTATTGACGGCTACACCTTC

v_call: TRBV28
j_call: TRBJ2-2
d_call: TRBD1
clone_size: -
cdr3_aa: CASSPPDRGPAGELFF
cdr3_nt: TGTGCCAGCAGTCCCCCGGACAGGGGGCCTGCCGGGGAGCTGTTTTTT

v_call: TRBV11-2
j_call: TRBJ1-4
d_call: -
clone_size: -
cdr3_aa: CASSSGGLGNEKLFF
cdr3_nt: TGTGCCAGCAGCTCCGGGGGTCTTGGTAATGAAAAACTGTTTTTT

v_call: TRBV9
j_call: TRBJ1-2
d_call: TRBD1
clone_size: once
cdr3_aa: CASSADRDYGYTF
cdr3_nt: TGTGCCAGCAGCGCGGACAGGGACTATGGCTACACCTTC

v_call: TRBV4-3
j_call: TRBJ1-1
d_call: -
clone_size: -
cdr3_aa: CASSQGRVTNTEAFF
cdr3_nt: TGCGCCAGCAGCCAAGGCCGAGTTACTAACACTGAAGCTTTCTTT

v_call: TRBV7-2
j_call: TRBJ2-3
d_call: -
clone_size: -
cdr3_aa: CASSHPQGDTDTQYF
cdr3_nt: TGTGCCAGCAGCCATCCACAGGGTGACACAGATACGCAGTATTTT

v_call: TRBV16
j_call: TRBJ1-1
d_call: -
clone_size: -
cdr3_aa: CASSLSGQGNTEAFF
cdr3_nt: TGTGCCAGCAGCTTATCGGGCCAGGGGAACACTGAAGCTTTCTTT

v_call: TRBV10-3
j_call: TRBJ1-2
d_call: -
clone_size: -
cdr3_aa: CAISESRQGGHYGYTF
cdr3_nt: TGTGCCATCAGTGAGTCGCGGCAGGGTGGGCACTATGGCTACACCTTC

v_call: TRBV6-5
j_call: TRBJ2-5
d_call: -
clone_size: -
cdr3_aa: CASSYSGGSGQETQYF
cdr3_nt: TGTGCCAGCAGTTACTCGGGGGGTTCGGGCCAAGAGACCCAGTACTTC

v_call: TRBV4-1
j_call: TRBJ2-5
d_call: TRBD2
clone_size: -
cdr3_aa: CASSQDPAGGRWETQYF
cdr3_nt: TGCGCCAGCAGCCAAGATCCAGCGGGGGGCCGGTGGGAGACCCAGTACTTC

v_call: TRBV19
j_call: TRBJ2-2
d_call: TRBD1
clone_size: -
cdr3_aa: CASRLTGGNTGELFF
cdr3_nt: TGTGCCAGTAGGCTGACAGGGGGAAACACCGGGGAGCTGTTTTTT

v_call: TRBV5-1
j_call: TRBJ2-3
d_call: TRBD1
clone_size: -
cdr3_aa: CASSLNAQGATDTQYF
cdr3_nt: TGCGCCAGCAGCTTGAACGCACAGGGGGCCACAGATACGCAGTATTTT

v_call: TRBV4-3
j_call: TRBJ1-6
d_call: -
clone_size: -
cdr3_aa: CASSVGGDSTSPLHF
cdr3_nt: TGCGCCAGCAGCGTCGGAGGGGATAGCACTTCACCCCTCCACTTT

v_call: TRBV11-1
j_call: TRBJ2-1
d_call: TRBD2
clone_size: -
cdr3_aa: CASSLGGGNEQFF
cdr3_nt: TGTGCCAGCAGCTTGGGGGGGGGAAATGAGCAGTTCTTC

v_call: TRBV2
j_call: TRBJ2-7
d_call: -
clone_size: -
cdr3_aa: CASTEVGPTYEQYF
cdr3_nt: TGTGCCAGCACGGAGGTAGGGCCCACCTACGAGCAGTACTTC

v_call: TRBV6-5
j_call: TRBJ1-2
d_call: TRBD1
clone_size: -
cdr3_aa: CASSRGTGANYGYTF
cdr3_nt: TGTGCCAGCAGTCGGGGGACAGGGGCAAACTATGGCTACACCTTC

v_call: TRBV28
j_call: TRBJ1-3
d_call: -
clone_size: -
cdr3_aa: CASSLFPISGNTIYF
cdr3_nt: TGTGCCAGCAGTTTATTCCCAATCTCTGGAAACACCATATATTTT

v_call: TRBV19
j_call: TRBJ1-6
d_call: TRBD1
clone_size: -
cdr3_aa: CASPRGDLGRSPLHF
cdr3_nt: TGTGCCAGCCCCAGGGGGGACCTGGGTCGCTCACCCCTCCACTTT

v_call: TRBV6-2/TRBV6-3
j_call: TRBJ1-1
d_call: -
clone_size: once
cdr3_aa: CASSFSPARTEAFF
cdr3_nt: TGTGCCAGCAGTTTCTCGCCCGCGAGGACTGAAGCTTTCTTT

v_call: TRBV4-1
j_call: TRBJ2-1
d_call: TRBD2
clone_size: -
cdr3_aa: CASSQAGGGRPLFF
cdr3_nt: TGCGCCAGCAGCCAAGCTGGGGGGGGACGCCCCTTGTTCTTC

v_call: TRBV28
j_call: TRBJ2-1
d_call: -
clone_size: -
cdr3_aa: CASSFYYNEQFF
cdr3_nt: TGTGCCAGCAGTTTTTACTACAATGAGCAGTTCTTC

v_call: TRBV4-2
j_call: TRBJ2-6
d_call: TRBD2
clone_size: -
cdr3_aa: CASSQAGGSGANVLTF
cdr3_nt: TGTGCCAGCAGCCAAGCGGGGGGCTCTGGGGCCAACGTCCTGACTTTC

v_call: TRBV13
j_call: TRBJ2-3
d_call: -
clone_size: -
cdr3_aa: CASSGLSERAPPAGGTDTQYF
cdr3_nt: TGTGCCAGCAGCGGACTGTCCGAGAGAGCTCCCCCGGCGGGCGGGACAGATACGCAGTATTTT

v_call: TRBV11-2
j_call: TRBJ1-6
d_call: TRBD1
clone_size: -
cdr3_aa: CASSPQGRNSPLHF
cdr3_nt: TGTGCCAGCAGCCCACAGGGGAGGAATTCACCCCTCCACTTT

v_call: TRBV19
j_call: TRBJ2-7
d_call: -
clone_size: -
cdr3_aa: CASSSAAGLSYEQYF
cdr3_nt: TGTGCCAGTAGTTCTGCCGCAGGTCTCTCCTACGAGCAGTACTTC

v_call: TRBV9
j_call: TRBJ1-1
d_call: -
clone_size: once
cdr3_aa: CASSVTGLWNTEAFF
cdr3_nt: TGTGCCAGCAGCGTAACAGGGCTATGGAACACTGAAGCTTTCTTT

v_call: TRBV27
j_call: TRBJ1-5
d_call: TRBD1
clone_size: -
cdr3_aa: CASSLSGTVNQPQHF
cdr3_nt: TGTGCCAGCAGTTTATCCGGGACAGTGAATCAGCCCCAGCATTTT

v_call: TRBV7-9
j_call: TRBJ1-4
d_call: -
clone_size: -
cdr3_aa: CASSLAGTSEKLFF
cdr3_nt: TGTGCCAGCAGCTTAGCCGGGACTAGCGAAAAACTGTTTTTT

v_call: TRBV9
j_call: TRBJ2-7
d_call: -
clone_size: -
cdr3_aa: CASTRESSTVEQYF
cdr3_nt: TGTGCCAGCACACGGGAGTCCAGTACGGTTGAGCAGTACTTC

v_call: TRBV7-3
j_call: TRBJ1-2
d_call: TRBD1
clone_size: few
cdr3_aa: CASSLKAGGYGYTF
cdr3_nt: TGTGCCAGCAGCTTAAAAGCAGGGGGCTATGGCTACACCTTC

v_call: TRBV15
j_call: TRBJ1-5
d_call: -
clone_size: -
cdr3_aa: CATRAGRYAQHF
cdr3_nt: TGTGCCACCCGGGCGGGTCGGTATGCCCAGCATTTT

v_call: TRBV11-2
j_call: TRBJ2-7
d_call: -
clone_size: -
cdr3_aa: CASSLRNRYEQYF
cdr3_nt: TGTGCCAGCAGCTTGCGGAACAGGTACGAGCAGTACTTC

v_call: TRBV27
j_call: TRBJ2-1
d_call: TRBD2
clone_size: -
cdr3_aa: CASSLYGEGRENNEQFF
cdr3_nt: TGTGCCAGCAGTTTATACGGGGAGGGAAGGGAGAACAATGAGCAGTTCTTC

v_call: TRBV5-1
j_call: TRBJ2-7
d_call: -
clone_size: -
cdr3_aa: CASSSDSTYEQYF
cdr3_nt: TGCGCCAGCAGCTCTGACAGCACCTACGAGCAGTACTTC

v_call: TRBV5-4
j_call: TRBJ1-1
d_call: -
clone_size: -
cdr3_aa: CASSHPGGTANTEAFF
cdr3_nt: TGTGCCAGCAGCCACCCCGGGGGGACGGCTAACACTGAAGCTTTCTTT

v_call: TRBV11-3
j_call: TRBJ2-7
d_call: TRBD1
clone_size: -
cdr3_aa: CASSFGRDRSYEQYF
cdr3_nt: TGTGCCAGCAGCTTCGGACGGGACAGGTCCTACGAGCAGTACTTC

v_call: TRBV7-2
j_call: TRBJ1-5
d_call: TRBD1
clone_size: -
cdr3_aa: CASSGDRGPYSNQPQHF
cdr3_nt: TGTGCCAGTAGCGGGGACAGGGGACCTTATAGCAATCAGCCCCAGCATTTT

v_call: TRBV2
j_call: TRBJ2-4
d_call: -
clone_size: -
cdr3_aa: CASWRENIQYF
cdr3_nt: TGTGCCAGCTGGAGGGAAAACATTCAGTACTTC

v_call: TRBV11-2
j_call: TRBJ1-1
d_call: -
clone_size: -
cdr3_aa: CASSFAMQGSRDTEAFF
cdr3_nt: TGTGCCAGCAGCTTTGCTATGCAGGGGTCGAGGGACACTGAAGCTTTCTTT

v_call: TRBV4-2
j_call: TRBJ1-6
d_call: -
clone_size: -
cdr3_aa: CASSQEEGGVGSYNSPLHF
cdr3_nt: TGTGCCAGCAGCCAAGAAGAGGGGGGGGTTGGCTCCTATAATTCACCCCTCCACTTT

v_call: TRBV7-2
j_call: TRBJ1-4
d_call: -
clone_size: -
cdr3_aa: CASSLDSGINEKLFF
cdr3_nt: TGTGCCAGCAGCTTAGATTCAGGGATAAATGAAAAACTGTTTTTT

v_call: TRBV27
j_call: TRBJ1-1
d_call: -
clone_size: -
cdr3_aa: CASSFRGSGGTEAFF
cdr3_nt: TGTGCCAGCAGTTTCCGGGGCTCGGGGGGCACTGAAGCTTTCTTT

v_call: TRBV6-5
j_call: TRBJ1-4
d_call: -
clone_size: -
cdr3_aa: CASSIGRPFEKLFF
cdr3_nt: TGTGCCAGCAGCATAGGGAGGCCCTTCGAAAAACTGTTTTTT

v_call: TRBV27
j_call: TRBJ2-7
d_call: TRBD2
clone_size: -
cdr3_aa: CASSLSGTPYEQYF
cdr3_nt: TGTGCCAGCAGTTTGAGCGGGACCCCCTACGAGCAGTACTTC

v_call: TRBV7-9
j_call: TRBJ2-3
d_call: -
clone_size: -
cdr3_aa: CASSFADTQYF
cdr3_nt: TGTGCCAGCAGCTTCGCAGATACGCAGTATTTT

v_call: TRBV2
j_call: TRBJ1-1
d_call: -
clone_size: -
cdr3_aa: CASSRGGKSGTEAFF
cdr3_nt: TGTGCCAGCAGTCGAGGAGGTAAGTCAGGCACTGAAGCTTTCTTT

v_call: TRBV27
j_call: TRBJ1-4
d_call: TRBD1
clone_size: -
cdr3_aa: CASSEYRGHEKLFF
cdr3_nt: TGTGCCAGCAGTGAGTACAGGGGGCATGAAAAACTGTTTTTT

v_call: TRBV4-1
j_call: TRBJ2-3
d_call: -
clone_size: -
cdr3_aa: CASSQDPASAVDTQYF
cdr3_nt: TGCGCCAGCAGCCAAGACCCAGCGAGTGCTGTAGATACGCAGTATTTT

v_call: TRBV30
j_call: TRBJ1-1
d_call: TRBD1
clone_size: -
cdr3_aa: CACLPFPGGTEAFF
cdr3_nt: TGTGCCTGCCTACCCTTCCCAGGGGGCACTGAAGCTTTCTTT

v_call: TRBV3-1/TRBV3-2
j_call: TRBJ1-3
d_call: TRBD1
clone_size: -
cdr3_aa: CASSQGTGQGNTIYF
cdr3_nt: TGTGCCAGCAGCCAAGGGACAGGGCAGGGAAACACCATATATTTT

v_call: TRBV9
j_call: TRBJ1-3
d_call: -
clone_size: -
cdr3_aa: CASSVWGVGGNTIYF
cdr3_nt: TGTGCCAGCAGCGTTTGGGGGGTTGGCGGAAACACCATATATTTT

v_call: TRBV5-1
j_call: TRBJ1-5
d_call: TRBD1
clone_size: -
cdr3_aa: CASSLTGTGDQPQHF
cdr3_nt: TGCGCCAGCAGCTTGACCGGGACAGGGGATCAGCCCCAGCATTTT

v_call: TRBV9
j_call: TRBJ2-1
d_call: TRBD2
clone_size: -
cdr3_aa: CASSVKGTSGVNEQFF
cdr3_nt: TGTGCCAGCAGCGTGAAAGGGACTAGTGGGGTCAATGAGCAGTTCTTC